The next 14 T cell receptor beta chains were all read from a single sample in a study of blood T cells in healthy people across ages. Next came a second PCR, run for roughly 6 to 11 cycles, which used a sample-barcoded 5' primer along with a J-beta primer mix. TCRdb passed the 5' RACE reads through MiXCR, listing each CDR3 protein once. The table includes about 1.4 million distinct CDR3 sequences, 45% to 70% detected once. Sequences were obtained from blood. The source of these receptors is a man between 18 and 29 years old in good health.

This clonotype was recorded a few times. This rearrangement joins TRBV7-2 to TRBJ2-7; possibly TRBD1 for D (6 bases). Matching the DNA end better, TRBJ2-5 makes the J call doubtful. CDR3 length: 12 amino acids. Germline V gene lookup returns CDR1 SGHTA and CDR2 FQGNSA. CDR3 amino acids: CASSSGQLTQYF. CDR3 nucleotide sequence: TGTGCCAGCAGCTCAGGACAGCTGACCCAGTACTTC.

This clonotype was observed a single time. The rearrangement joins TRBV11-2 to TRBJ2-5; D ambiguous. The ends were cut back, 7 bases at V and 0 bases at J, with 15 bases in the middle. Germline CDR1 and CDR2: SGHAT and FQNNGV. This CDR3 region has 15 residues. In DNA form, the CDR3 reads TGTGCCAGCACCTCAGAGTGGCGAGACCAAGAGACCCAGTACTTC. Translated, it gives CASTSEWRDQETQYF.

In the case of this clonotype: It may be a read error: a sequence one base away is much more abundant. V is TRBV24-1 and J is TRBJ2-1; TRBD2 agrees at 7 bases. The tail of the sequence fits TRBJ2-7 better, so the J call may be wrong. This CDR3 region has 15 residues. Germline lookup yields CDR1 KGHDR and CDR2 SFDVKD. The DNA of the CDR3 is TGTGCCACCAGTGATTTGCGGGGGGAGGCAAATAAGCAGTACTTC. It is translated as CATSDLRGEANKQYF.

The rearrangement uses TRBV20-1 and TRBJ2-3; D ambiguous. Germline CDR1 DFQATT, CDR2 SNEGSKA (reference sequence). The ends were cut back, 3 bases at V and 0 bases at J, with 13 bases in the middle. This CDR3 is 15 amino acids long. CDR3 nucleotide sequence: TGCAGTGCTAGTCCCCTTGGGTGGAGCACAGATACGCAGTATTTT. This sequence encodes CSASPLGWSTDTQYF.

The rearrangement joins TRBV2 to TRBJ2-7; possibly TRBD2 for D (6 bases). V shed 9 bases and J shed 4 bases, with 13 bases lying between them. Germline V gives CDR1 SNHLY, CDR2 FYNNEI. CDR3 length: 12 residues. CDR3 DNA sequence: TGTGCCAGTGTGCCGGGAGAGTACGAGCAGTACTTC. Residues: CASVPGEYEQYF.

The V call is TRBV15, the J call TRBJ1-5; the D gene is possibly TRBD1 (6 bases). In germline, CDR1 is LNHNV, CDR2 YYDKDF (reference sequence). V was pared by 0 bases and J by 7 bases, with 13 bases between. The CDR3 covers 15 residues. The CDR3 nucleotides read TGTGCCACCAGCAGAGACCCTCCAGGGGTGCAGCCCCAGCATTTT. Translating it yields CATSRDPPGVQPQHF.

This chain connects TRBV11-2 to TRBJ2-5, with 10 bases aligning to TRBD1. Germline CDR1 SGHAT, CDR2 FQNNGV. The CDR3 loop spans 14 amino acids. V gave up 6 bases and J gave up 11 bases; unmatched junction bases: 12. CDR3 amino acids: CASRSGDRGKIQYF. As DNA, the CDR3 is TGTGCCAGCAGAAGTGGGGACAGGGGAAAAATTCAGTACTTC.

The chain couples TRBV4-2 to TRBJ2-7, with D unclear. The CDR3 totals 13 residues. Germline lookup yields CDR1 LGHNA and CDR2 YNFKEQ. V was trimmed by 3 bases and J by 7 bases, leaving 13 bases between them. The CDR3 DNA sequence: TGTGCCAGCAGCCACCAGCCCCCTAGTGAGCAGTACTTC. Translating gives CASSHQPPSEQYF.

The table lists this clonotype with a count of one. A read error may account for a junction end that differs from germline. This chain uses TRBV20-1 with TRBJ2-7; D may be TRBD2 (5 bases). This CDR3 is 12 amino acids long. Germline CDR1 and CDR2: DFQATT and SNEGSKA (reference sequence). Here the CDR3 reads CSTRLVSYEQYF. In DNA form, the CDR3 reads TGCAGTACTAGACTGGTCTCCTACGAGCAGTACTTC.

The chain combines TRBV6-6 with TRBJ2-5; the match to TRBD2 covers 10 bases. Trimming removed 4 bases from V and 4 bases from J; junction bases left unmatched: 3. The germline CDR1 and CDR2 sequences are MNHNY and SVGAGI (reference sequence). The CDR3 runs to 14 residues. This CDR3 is CASSFVAGGETQYF. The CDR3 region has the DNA TGTGCCAGCAGTTTTGTAGCGGGGGGAGAGACCCAGTACTTC.

This chain's CDR3 is CASSLGGDRGSPLHF. The CDR3 coding sequence is TGTGCCAGCAGCTTAGGTGGGGACAGGGGATCACCCCTCCACTTT. The V call is TRBV7-2, the J call TRBJ1-6; 10 positions agree with TRBD1. Germline CDR1 and CDR2: SGHTA and FQGNSA. The ends lost 1 base at V and 10 bases at J; junction bases unmatched: 4. There are 15 residues in the CDR3. Together with reference TRBV7-2 and TRBJ1-6, the CDR3 gives the full variable domain: GAGVSQSPSNKVTEKGKDVELRCDPISGHTALYWYRQSLGQGLEFLIYFQGNSAPDKSGLPSDRFSAERTGGSVSTLTIQRTQQEDSAVYLCASSLGGDRGSPLHFGNGTRLTVT.

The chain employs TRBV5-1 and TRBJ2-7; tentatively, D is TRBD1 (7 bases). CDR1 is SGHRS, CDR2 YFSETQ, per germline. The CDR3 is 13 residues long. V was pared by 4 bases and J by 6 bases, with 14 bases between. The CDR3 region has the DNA TGCGCCAGCAGCCCGCAGGGGGGCTTCGAGCAGTACTTC. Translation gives CASSPQGGFEQYF.

DNA of the CDR3: TGTGCCAGCAGTTACGGGGGACAGGCGGAGGGCTATGGCTACACCTTC. It encodes CASSYGGQAEGYGYTF. The rearrangement uses TRBV6-5 and TRBJ1-2, with 8 bases lining up with TRBD1. This CDR3 contains 16 residues. Germline CDR1 MNHEY, CDR2 SVGAGI. J was trimmed by 4 bases and V by 2 bases; bases with no gene match: 9.

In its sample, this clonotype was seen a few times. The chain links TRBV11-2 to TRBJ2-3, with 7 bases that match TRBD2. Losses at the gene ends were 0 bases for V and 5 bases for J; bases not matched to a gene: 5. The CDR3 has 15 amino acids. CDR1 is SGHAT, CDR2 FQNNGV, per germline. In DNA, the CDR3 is TGTGCCAGCAGCTTAGAGGGCGGGAGAGGAGATACGCAGTATTTT. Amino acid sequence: CASSLEGGRGDTQYF.